One and the same sample provided the 10 T cell receptor beta chains below, sequenced in a study of T cells expressing NK-cell markers. TCRdb re-called the 5' RACE reads; every CDR3 protein appears as one record, without DNA. The sample shows a few hundred thousand distinct CDR3 sequences, and 1.4% to 1.5% sits with its ten largest clones. Source material: blood T cells: a sorted CD56 or NKG2C T cell subset, CD4+ or CD8+ T cells, or bulk PBMC T cells (not recorded which). The receptors here all came from a woman between 50 and 59 years old in good health.

This chain connects TRBV29-1 to TRBJ2-1; TCRdb picks TRBD2, but there is no DNA to check that call. Per the germline V gene, CDR1 is SQVTM and CDR2 is ANQGSEA. CDR3 length equals 11 residues. CDR3 protein: CSVEETSLQFF.

The chain recombines TRBV3-1 with TRBJ1-4; the TCRdb call, TRBD1, lacks DNA for checking. The CDR3 is made up of 14 amino acids. Germline-derived CDR1 and CDR2 are LGHDT and YNNKEL (reference sequence). CDR3 region: CASSQGQVGEKLFF.

The chain has TRBV25-1 and TRBJ2-3. This CDR3 region has 13 residues. Per the germline V gene, CDR1 is MGHDK and CDR2 is SYGVNS. The CDR3 loop reads CASSENVGNQQYF.

The chain uses TRBV19 and TRBJ2-3; there is no DNA to check the TCRdb D call of TRBD1. The CDR3 is made up of 14 amino acids. Germline V gene sequence: CDR1 LNHDA, CDR2 SQIVND (reference sequence). This chain's CDR3 is CASSPRTGSDTQYF.

V is TRBV7-9 and J is TRBJ1-2; TCRdb's D gene call, TRBD1, goes unchecked for lack of DNA. The CDR3 is made up of 15 amino acids. Germline loops: CDR1 SEHNR, CDR2 FQNEAQ (reference sequence). CDR3 residues: CASSSTGLSNYGYTF.

The chain combines TRBV12-3 or TRBV12-4 with TRBJ1-2. The CDR3 has 14 residues. The CDR3: CASRTRKAPGGYTF.

The chain recombines TRBV12-3 or TRBV12-4 with TRBJ2-5; without DNA, the TCRdb call of TRBD1 cannot be checked. This CDR3 comprises 16 residues. CDR3 sequence reads: CASSLYGQGRGETQYF.

V and J are TRBV20-1 and TRBJ2-3; checking the TCRdb D call of TRBD2 is not possible without DNA. CDR3 size: 15 residues. Germline assignment: CDR1 DFQATT and CDR2 SNEGSKA (reference sequence). The CDR3 reads CSALPAGPSTDTQYF.

J is TRBJ2-1 and V is TRBV6-5; with no DNA, the TCRdb D assignment of TRBD2 cannot be verified. In germline, CDR1 is MNHEY, CDR2 SVGAGI. The CDR3 has 15 amino acids. This chain's CDR3 is CASSYSRGGTLVQFF.

The V call is TRBV12-3 or TRBV12-4, the J call TRBJ1-1; absent DNA, TCRdb's TRBD1 call cannot be checked. The length of the CDR3 is 15 residues. CDR3 region: CASSYGGARNTEAFF.